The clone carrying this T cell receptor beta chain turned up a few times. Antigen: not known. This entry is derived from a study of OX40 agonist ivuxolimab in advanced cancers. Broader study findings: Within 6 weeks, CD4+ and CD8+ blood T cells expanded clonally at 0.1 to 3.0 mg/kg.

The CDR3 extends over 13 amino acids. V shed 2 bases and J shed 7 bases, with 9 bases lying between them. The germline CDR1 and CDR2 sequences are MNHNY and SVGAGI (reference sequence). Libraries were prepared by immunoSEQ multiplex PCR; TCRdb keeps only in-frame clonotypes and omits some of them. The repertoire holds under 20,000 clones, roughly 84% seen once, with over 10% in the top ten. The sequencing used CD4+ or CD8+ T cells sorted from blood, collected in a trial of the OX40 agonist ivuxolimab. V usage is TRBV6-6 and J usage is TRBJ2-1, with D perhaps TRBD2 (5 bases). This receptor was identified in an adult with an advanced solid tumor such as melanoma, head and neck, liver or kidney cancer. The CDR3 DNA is TGTGCCAGCAGTTACCTTACTAGGAATGAGCAGTTCTTC. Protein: CASSYLTRNEQFF.